The rows below give T cell receptor beta chains drawn from one sample of a study of cytomegalovirus exposure and HLA in healthy donors. Method: immunoSEQ multiplex PCR; TCRdb's copy keeps in-frame clones and lacks some. The sample contains approximately 110,000 clones, over 65% of which appear only once. The sequenced sample was PBMCs. The receptors come from a man between 45 and 60 years old in good health and CMV-seronegative. Both conserved end residues are trimmed from each CDR3. Clone size, where shown, is once, few, many, or a class for clones that have expanded.

J | size | V | CDR3
TRBJ2-2 | - | TRBV7-8 | ASSWGGTGDTGELF
TRBJ1-2 | few | TRBV6-1 | ASSDQAGQGTYGYT
TRBJ2-3 | once | TRBV9 | ASSMTSGGDTQY
TRBJ1-2 | few | TRBV5-4 | ASSLVGWGGRDGYT
TRBJ2-3 | - | TRBV7-6 | ASSLGTRRTTDTQY
TRBJ1-2 | - | TRBV4-2 | ASSQGDRSDGYT
TRBJ1-5 | - | TRBV6-6 | ASNIDRVGNQPQH
TRBJ2-7 | - | TRBV5-4 | ASSLRDSTYEQY
TRBJ2-5 | - | TRBV5-1 | ASSLDGGETQY
TRBJ1-5 | few | TRBV2 | ASSARDQPQH
TRBJ2-1 | - | TRBV6-5 | ASSYVASGAGEQF
TRBJ2-3 | - | TRBV4-1 | ASSRRGGPVWGSTDTQY
TRBJ1-5 | - | TRBV2 | ASSDRVGNQPQH
TRBJ1-1 | - | TRBV2 | ASSQKSTEAF
TRBJ2-1 | - | TRBV6-1 | ASSEDQRTPSPNEQF
TRBJ1-3 | - | TRBV19 | ASRPQGSGNTIY
TRBJ2-4 | few | TRBV10-3 | AISEVGASDIQY
TRBJ1-2 | - | TRBV5-1 | ASSLAPIEVSDYGYT
TRBJ2-1 | - | TRBV7-9 | ASTRRDQQF
TRBJ1-2 | - | TRBV19 | ASSLPRSGYT
TRBJ2-3 | - | TRBV6-1 | ASSDRLGGRTGTQY
TRBJ2-7 | few | TRBV19 | ASRSRGGTDYEQY
TRBJ2-3 | - | TRBV27 | ASALRQRTDTQY
TRBJ1-1 | - | TRBV5-1 | ASSTQSGVPTEAF
TRBJ2-7 | - | TRBV7-8 | ASSLLEVTVDEQY
TRBJ2-7 | - | TRBV30 | AWDRGYEQY
TRBJ1-3 | - | TRBV30 | AWTRQGVLSGNTIY